This T cell receptor (beta chain) was documented in a study of T cells in women clearing cervical HPV infection. Across the whole study: HLA type could not be excluded as a confounder. Whole-study findings and limits: CIN3+ cases had significantly higher TCR repertoire richness than controls, but evenness did not differ. Timing of associations relative to infection is unclear; T-cell subsets were not isolated.

About this clone: Its specificity is not known.

Clones were read by immunoSEQ multiplex PCR, and TCRdb kept only the in-frame ones, dropping some. The listing records 20,000 to 25,000 clones. This receptor was identified in a woman between 18 and 70 years old with a cervical HPV16 infection that either progressed to CIN3+ or cleared (not recorded which). The sample consisted of blood buffy coat.

CDR3 sequence reads: CASSPQASGDGNTIYF. CDR3 DNA (partial): TGTGCCAGCTCACCCCAAGCGTCGGGGGATGGAAACACC. The chain links TRBV18 to TRBJ1-3; D possibly corresponds to TRBD1 (5 bases). The read comes to an end 3 residues before the CDR3 does, leaving the germline J gene to fill in the end. The germline V gene has CDR1 KGHSH and CDR2 LQKENI. The CDR3 is made up of 16 amino acids. V was cut by 3 bases and J by 3 bases, with 15 bases left in between.